This T cell receptor (beta chain) is drawn from a study of somatic mutations in cytotoxic T cells in rheumatoid arthritis. Germline V gene data show CDR1 as KGHSH and CDR2 as LQKENI. This CDR3 has 14 amino acids. V dropped 0 bases and J dropped 2 bases, with 8 bases sitting between them. Concerning this clone itself: What it binds is not known. Other DNA sequences in the sample encode the same CDR3.

Data came from immunoSEQ multiplex PCR; TCRdb stores just in-frame clones and leaves some out. In the table there are 15,000 to 20,000 clones, less than 85% of which are singletons. Study-wide results and caveats: The modest underrepresentation of TRBV07 observed in rheumatoid arthritis patients was not subjected to multiple-comparison adjustment.

The clonotype was recovered from a woman in her fifties or sixties in good health. The chain uses TRBV18 and TRBJ2-7, with D possibly being TRBD1 or TRBD2 (5 bases each). Sequencing was done on a sample of CD8+ T cells sorted from blood. The CDR3 DNA sequence: TGTGCCAGCTCACCACCTCAGGGAGCCTACGAGCAGTACTTC. It specifies CASSPPQGAYEQYF.